These 23 T cell receptor beta chains share one sample of origin, sequenced in a study of blood T cell repertoires in COVID-19. TCRdb's copy holds only in-frame clones and misses some; the assay was immunoSEQ multiplex PCR. The sample has 65,000 to 90,000 clones, around 84% seen once. What was sequenced was peripheral blood. These receptor sequences come from a woman aged 80 or older in a cohort sampled during active or convalescent COVID-19.

The chain has TRBV28 and TRBJ1-2, with 9 bases lining up with TRBD1. The CDR3 covers 14 residues. Germline-derived CDR1 and CDR2 are MDHEN and SYDVKM. V was clipped by 3 bases and J by 7 bases; unmatched bases: 6. CDR3 sequence: CASSFNQDRGGYTF. CDR3 bases: TGTGCCAGCAGTTTTAATCAGGACAGGGGTGGCTACACCTTC.

This rearrangement joins TRBV2 to TRBJ2-5, with D tentatively TRBD1 (6 bases). Between the trimmed V and J ends, which lost 5 bases and 1 base, there was a span of 11 bases. CDR1 SNHLY and CDR2 FYNNEI come from the germline V gene. The length of the CDR3 is 14 residues. CDR3 in amino acids: CASSKGVIQETQYF. The CDR3, as DNA: TGTGCCAGCAGTAAGGGGGTCATCCAAGAGACCCAGTACTTC.

This clone was seen a single time. The chain uses TRBV25-1 and TRBJ1-1; TRBD1 matches 9 bases. The CDR3 is 12 amino acids. The V gene end was trimmed by 5 bases and the J gene end by 10 bases; junction bases not matched to a gene: 5. From germline, CDR1 is MGHDK and CDR2 SYGVNS. Here the CDR3 DNA reads TGTGCCAGCAGTCTACAGGGGGCTAGAGCTTTCTTT. As protein: CASSLQGARAFF.

The chain couples TRBV5-4 to TRBJ2-1; a weak D match, TRBD1 (6 bases). Between the trimmed V and J ends, which lost 0 bases and 3 bases, there was a span of 10 bases. The CDR3 spans 15 residues. Germline-derived CDR1 and CDR2 are SGHNT and YYREEE (reference sequence). CDR3 protein: CASSLDRDYYNEQFF. CDR3 DNA: TGTGCCAGCAGCTTGGACAGGGATTACTACAATGAGCAGTTCTTC.

This clone was seen just once. This sequence joins TRBV20-1 and TRBJ2-5; 7 nucleotides match TRBD1. CDR3 length: 15 amino acids. The ends lost 3 bases at V and 1 base at J; junction bases unmatched: 8. CDR1 and CDR2 from the germline V gene are DFQATT and SNEGSKA (reference sequence). The CDR3, as DNA: TGCAGTGCTAGTCGAGTAACAGGGGTCCAAGAGACCCAGTACTTC. It yields the protein CSASRVTGVQETQYF.

The rearrangement joins TRBV25-1 to TRBJ1-2, with TRBD1 identical over 7 bases. Germline V gene lookup returns CDR1 MGHDK and CDR2 SYGVNS. The CDR3 consists of 14 residues. V lost 5 bases to trimming and J lost 3 bases; unmatched junction nucleotides: 6. CDR3 DNA: TGTGCCAGCAGTTTCTCGACAGGGCACTATGGCTACACCTTC. Protein: CASSFSTGHYGYTF.

The V call is TRBV5-1, the J call TRBJ2-5; D is possibly TRBD1 (6 bases). Germline loops: CDR1 SGHRS, CDR2 YFSETQ. The CDR3 runs to 14 residues. V was clipped by 4 bases and J by 2 bases, with 12 bases between them. As DNA, the CDR3 is TGCGCCAGCAGCCGGGACAACACTCAAGAGACCCAGTACTTC. Encoded protein: CASSRDNTQETQYF. Combining the CDR3 with reference TRBV5-1 and TRBJ2-5 gives the whole variable domain KAGVTQTPRYLIKTRGQQVTLSCSPISGHRSVSWYQQTPGQGLQFLFEYFSETQRNKGNFPGRFSGRQFSNSRSEMNVSTLELGDSALYLCASSRDNTQETQYFGPGTRLLVL.

This clone was observed a handful of times. The chain couples TRBV21-1 to TRBJ1-4; TRBD1, as called in the table, went unchecked against the DNA. TRBV21-1 is marked as a pseudogene. This CDR3 has 17 residues. Here the CDR3 reads CASSKGGIGTGVEKLFF. The CDR3 DNA reads TGTGCCAGCAGCAAAGGGGGCATAGGGACAGGGGTAGAAAAACTGTTTTTT.

The V and J genes are TRBV7-6 and TRBJ2-7; 11 positions match TRBD2. The germline CDR1 and CDR2 sequences are SGHVS and FNYEAQ. Trimming took 5 bases from V and 6 from J; bases not matched to a gene: 12. The CDR3 runs 16 residues. The CDR3 loop is CASSPLAGGSSREQYF. The CDR3 DNA reads TGTGCCAGCAGCCCGTTAGCGGGAGGGAGCTCGCGCGAGCAGTACTTC.

The chain carries TRBV28 and TRBJ1-2; no clear D. The CDR3 totals 15 residues. V lost 6 bases, J lost 1 base, and 15 bases lay in between. Looked up from germline, CDR1 is MDHEN and CDR2 is SYDVKM. The CDR3 loop is CASSPPRALNYGYTF. The CDR3 bases are TGTGCCAGCAGCCCTCCGCGGGCACTTAACTATGGCTACACCTTC.

The gene calls are TRBV9 and TRBJ1-2; D uncertain. The V gene lost 3 bases and the J gene lost 5 bases, with 8 bases spanning the gap. Germline CDR1 SGDLS, CDR2 YYNGEE. The CDR3 totals 12 residues. CDR3: CASSATEYGYTF. The DNA of the CDR3 is TGTGCCAGCAGCGCCACAGAATATGGCTACACCTTC.

The chain joins TRBV9 to TRBJ2-5; 8 bases match TRBD1. Germline CDR1 and CDR2: SGDLS and YYNGEE. Trimming cost V 4 bases and J 1 base; bases outside gene matches: 6. The CDR3 totals 15 residues. CDR3 DNA sequence: TGTGCCAGCAGCAAAGTAGGACAGGGCCAAGAGACCCAGTACTTC. It codes for CASSKVGQGQETQYF.

V gene TRBV24-1 combines with J gene TRBJ1-3, with TRBD1 as a possible D gene (5 bases). V was pared by 4 bases and J by 0 bases, with 12 bases between. Germline loops: CDR1 KGHDR, CDR2 SFDVKD. The CDR3 is 16 amino acids. CDR3 in amino acids: CATSESTGFSGNTIYF. The CDR3 nucleotides are TGTGCCACCAGTGAGTCCACAGGTTTCTCTGGAAACACCATATATTTT.

The sample holds a few counts of this clone. The chain recombines TRBV18 with TRBJ2-7; 11 bases fit TRBD1. The germline V gene encodes CDR1 KGHSH and CDR2 LQKENI. The CDR3 extends over 14 amino acids. V dropped 1 base and J dropped 7; count of bases not matched to a gene: 3. Here the CDR3 reads CASSPRDRGFEQYF. CDR3 bases: TGTGCCAGCTCACCACGGGACAGGGGGTTTGAGCAGTACTTC.

The chain recombines TRBV24-1 with TRBJ2-5, with TRBD1 matching over 9 bases. Germline CDR1 KGHDR, CDR2 SFDVKD. CDR3 size: 15 residues. After removal of 3 bases from V and 4 bases from J, the junction contained 5 bases not matched to a gene. CDR3 sequence reads: CATSDIMTGGETQYF. CDR3 nucleotides: TGTGCCACCAGTGATATTATGACAGGGGGAGAGACCCAGTACTTC.

The chain uses TRBV9 and TRBJ2-7; TRBD1 matches 8 bases. The CDR3 runs to 14 residues. The V and J ends lost 4 bases and 0 bases, in that order; junction bases with no gene match: 3. Germline lookup yields CDR1 SGDLS and CDR2 YYNGEE. The chain's CDR3 is CASSPQGVSYEQYF. CDR3 DNA sequence: TGTGCCAGCAGCCCACAGGGGGTCTCCTACGAGCAGTACTTC.

The sample holds one count of this clone. The J gene is TRBJ1-5, the V gene TRBV6-5; 8 positions match TRBD1. With V trimmed by 5 bases and J by 4 bases, 7 bases remained unmatched. CDR1 MNHEY and CDR2 SVGAGI come from the germline V gene. The CDR3 runs to 15 residues. This CDR3 is CASSPLRTGNQPQHF. The CDR3 DNA follows: TGTGCCAGCAGTCCCCTTCGGACAGGGAATCAGCCCCAGCATTTT.

The J gene is TRBJ1-2, the V gene TRBV4-1; 7 nucleotides agree with TRBD1. This CDR3 comprises 16 residues. V shed 7 bases, J shed 6 bases, and the junction held 17 bases outside the gene matches. Germline V gene data show CDR1 as MGHRA and CDR2 as YSYEKL. CDR3 nucleotides: TGCGCCAGCACGATGACAGGGTTGTTTTTAGGGGATGGCTACACCTTC. Amino acid sequence: CASTMTGLFLGDGYTF.

The V and J genes are TRBV11-2 and TRBJ2-3, with D perhaps TRBD2 (6 bases). Germline V lookup: CDR1 SGHAT, CDR2 FQNNGV. Trimming left V 1 base short and J 0 bases short, with 14 bases between. This CDR3 region has 17 residues. Here the CDR3 reads CASSLGQRAPSTDTQYF. CDR3 sequence (DNA): TGTGCCAGCAGCTTAGGTCAGCGGGCCCCTAGCACAGATACGCAGTATTTT.

The V gene is TRBV5-1, the J gene TRBJ2-3; 9 bases are shared with TRBD2. The CDR3 has 18 residues. V lost 4 bases and J lost 4; bases outside the gene matches: 16. Germline-derived CDR1 and CDR2 are SGHRS and YFSETQ. CDR3 in DNA: TGCGCCAGCAGCGAAATGAGACTAGCGGCCGGGGAGGCAGATACGCAGTATTTT. Translated: CASSEMRLAAGEADTQYF.

This clone was seen once. The chain is built from TRBV19 and TRBJ2-1, with D perhaps TRBD2 (5 bases). The CDR3 runs 18 residues. V gave up 1 base and J gave up 6 bases, with 22 bases separating them. Per the germline V gene, CDR1 is LNHDA and CDR2 is SQIVND (reference sequence). The CDR3 sequence is CASSIVTPLAFRSNEQFF. The DNA of the CDR3 is TGTGCCAGTAGTATAGTAACCCCGCTAGCTTTTAGAAGCAATGAGCAGTTCTTC.

The chain has TRBV29-1 and TRBJ2-3; tentative D call: TRBD1 (6 bases). The CDR3 has 13 residues. Germline-derived CDR1 and CDR2 are SQVTM and ANQGSEA. CDR3 nucleotides: TGCGGCGCTCGGGACACCTTGTCGGATACGCAGTATTTT. Protein: CGARDTLSDTQYF.

This chain connects TRBV4-1 to TRBJ2-3, with D maybe TRBD2 (6 bases). The V end lost 4 bases, the J end lost 4 bases, and 18 bases lay between the germline ends. Germline V gene sequence: CDR1 MGHRA, CDR2 YSYEKL. The CDR3 has 16 amino acids. The DNA of the CDR3 is TGCGCCAGCAGCCTGGGGCCGGCGGGAACCCCAGATACGCAGTATTTT. This translates into CASSLGPAGTPDTQYF.